The 31 T cell receptor beta chains below come from one sample, sequenced in a study of beta chain features in type 1 diabetes. All of the isolated RNA was reverse transcribed, so expressed TCRB transcripts were sequenced. TCRdb's table, derived via immunoSEQ multiplex PCR, lists solely in-frame clones and lacks some. The sample records 350,000 to 400,000 clones, roughly 16% being singletons. Sequenced material: naive CD4+ T cells from blood. Receptors originate from a woman under 30 in good health.

The genes are TRBV13 and TRBJ2-7; 7 bases agree with TRBD2. From germline, CDR1 is PRHDT and CDR2 FYEKMQ (reference sequence). V lost 0 bases, J lost 6 bases, and 14 bases stayed unmatched. CDR3 length: 17 amino acids. The CDR3 region is CASSLGSPGGRLGEQYF. The CDR3 coding sequence is TGTGCCAGCAGCTTAGGGTCCCCTGGCGGGAGACTCGGCGAGCAGTACTTC.

This sequence joins TRBV14 and TRBJ2-1; 8 bases map to TRBD2. The germline V gene encodes CDR1 SGHDN and CDR2 FVKESK. J was trimmed by 5 bases and V by 1 base; bases with no gene match: 4. This CDR3 is 15 amino acids long. The CDR3 DNA reads as TGTGCCAGCAGCCAAGGCCTAGCGGGTGACAATGAGCAGTTCTTC. Its protein is CASSQGLAGDNEQFF.

This chain uses TRBV4-3 with TRBJ2-7, with D perhaps matching TRBD2 (5 bases). This CDR3 region has 15 residues. Trimming cost V 0 bases and J 1 base, with 10 bases left between them. Germline V lookup: CDR1 LGHNA, CDR2 YSLEER. In DNA form, the CDR3 reads TGCGCCAGCAGCCAAGATGGTGGGGAGTCCTACGAGCAGTACTTC. This translates into CASSQDGGESYEQYF.

This chain uses TRBV7-2 with TRBJ2-3; 9 bases match TRBD2. Looked up from germline, CDR1 is SGHTA and CDR2 is FQGNSA. V was pared by 5 bases and J by 2 bases, with 11 bases of the junction left unmatched. The CDR3 is made up of 17 amino acids. DNA for the CDR3: TGTGCCAGCAGCCCGCACCGCCTAGCGGGAACCACAGATACGCAGTATTTT. Amino acid sequence: CASSPHRLAGTTDTQYF.

V usage is TRBV7-2 and J usage is TRBJ2-5; TRBD2 matches 8 bases. The end of the DNA is better explained by TRBJ2-7, so the J call may be wrong. The CDR3 covers 14 residues. CDR1 is SGHTA and CDR2 is FQGNSA in the germline V gene. CDR3 sequence: CASSFSGMTYEQYF. The CDR3 bases are TGTGCCAGCAGCTTTAGCGGGATGACCTACGAGCAGTACTTC.

This clone appeared a few times. The genes are TRBV28 and TRBJ2-7; 7 bases fit TRBD1. Looked up from germline, CDR1 is MDHEN and CDR2 is SYDVKM. The CDR3 is made up of 17 amino acids. V dropped 5 bases and J dropped 4; count of bases not matched to a gene: 17. CDR3 nucleotides: TGTGCCAGCAGTCCGCTACCCGGACGACAGGGATTATACGAGCAGTACTTC. This translates into CASSPLPGRQGLYEQYF.

This clone was detected a few times. This CDR3 is also generated by other DNA sequences in the sample. The V gene is TRBV18, the J gene TRBJ1-5; 10 nucleotides line up with TRBD1. With 6 bases clipped from V and 2 bases from J, the junction kept 4 bases outside the gene matches. CDR1 and CDR2 (germline): KGHSH, LQKENI. The CDR3 is made up of 15 amino acids. The CDR3 region has the DNA TGTGCCAGCTCTCCCGGGACAGGGGGCAATCAGCCCCAGCATTTT. Protein product: CASSPGTGGNQPQHF.

This chain joins TRBV28 and TRBJ2-2, with 7 bases lining up with TRBD1. Germline lookup yields CDR1 MDHEN and CDR2 SYDVKM. The CDR3 runs to 15 residues. With V trimmed by 3 bases and J by 6 bases, 7 bases remained unmatched. CDR3 sequence: CASSFTGERAGELFF. The CDR3 DNA reads TGTGCCAGCAGTTTCACAGGGGAACGGGCCGGGGAGCTGTTTTTT.

The chain links TRBV30 to TRBJ2-7, with D perhaps TRBD2 (5 bases). The ends were cut back, 0 bases at V and 6 bases at J, with 12 bases in the middle. CDR1 and CDR2 from the germline V gene are GTSNPN and SVGIG (reference sequence). The CDR3 is 13 amino acids. The CDR3 here is CAWSVGGSIEQYF. Here the CDR3 DNA reads TGTGCCTGGAGTGTCGGTGGGAGTATCGAGCAGTACTTC.

This rearrangement joins TRBV6-6 to TRBJ1-1; D is possibly TRBD1 (6 bases). This CDR3 contains 15 residues. The germline V gene has CDR1 MNHNY and CDR2 SVGAGI (reference sequence). The V end was cut by 5 bases, the J end by 1 base, with 14 bases between. CDR3 DNA sequence: TGTGCCAGCAGTCCGGGGGGCAGGGCGAACACTGAAGCTTTCTTT. It specifies CASSPGGRANTEAFF.

The chain employs TRBV7-2 and TRBJ1-1; 10 nucleotides agree with TRBD1. The V gene end was trimmed by 5 bases and the J gene end by 7 bases; junction bases not matched to a gene: 7. From germline, CDR1 is SGHTA and CDR2 FQGNSA. The CDR3 consists of 14 residues. The CDR3 DNA sequence: TGTGCCAGCAGCGCCCGGGACAGGGGTGGTGAAGCTTTCTTT. It codes for CASSARDRGGEAFF.

V is TRBV7-9 and J is TRBJ2-6; D gene uncertain. The V gene's germline CDR1 is SEHNR and CDR2 FQNEAQ (reference sequence). The CDR3 is made up of 15 amino acids. V was clipped by 5 bases and J by 0 bases, with 8 bases between them. CDR3 sequence reads: CASSPQYSGANVLTF. The CDR3 region has the DNA TGTGCCAGCAGCCCACAATACTCTGGGGCCAACGTCCTGACTTTC. Full variable domain (remainder filled in from reference TRBV7-9 and TRBJ2-6): DTGVSQNPRHKITKRGQNVTFRCDPISEHNRLYWYRQTLGQGPEFLTYFQNEAQLEKSRLLSDRFSAERPKGSFSTLEIQRTEQGDSAMYLCASSPQYSGANVLTFGAGSRLTVL.

This clone was observed a few times. This chain joins TRBV18 and TRBJ1-1; tentative D call: TRBD1 (5 bases). CDR3 length: 12 residues. Per the germline V gene, CDR1 is KGHSH and CDR2 is LQKENI. Trimming shortened V by 6 bases and J by 3 bases, and 8 bases separated the two germline ends. Here the CDR3 DNA reads TGTGCCAGCTCGGTAGGGGACACTGAAGCTTTCTTT. Translating it yields CASSVGDTEAFF.

V is TRBV5-1 and J is TRBJ2-1; 10 bases are a match to TRBD2. The CDR3 covers 18 residues. CDR1 and CDR2 from the germline V gene are SGHRS and YFSETQ. The J segment lost 0 bases and the V segment lost 3 bases, leaving 9 bases of the junction unmatched. CDR3: CASSSRLAGKSSYNEQFF. The CDR3 DNA follows: TGCGCCAGCAGCTCCCGACTAGCGGGTAAGAGCTCCTACAATGAGCAGTTCTTC.

This clone has only a few counts. The chain links TRBV25-1 to TRBJ1-4; 7 bases are a match to TRBD1. V trimming: 7 bases; J trimming: 7 bases; junction bases outside the gene matches: 9. CDR3 length: 14 residues. Germline values: CDR1 MGHDK, CDR2 SYGVNS. The CDR3 DNA follows: TGTGCCAGCACCCTGACAGGGTCTTTTGAAAAACTGTTTTTT. Translation: CASTLTGSFEKLFF.

The V call is TRBV19, the J call TRBJ2-7; 10 bases fit TRBD2. Germline V gene data show CDR1 as LNHDA and CDR2 as SQIVND (reference sequence). The CDR3 covers 15 residues. V lost 5 bases and J lost 5; bases outside the gene matches: 9. CDR3 sequence reads: CASSLLAGVTHEQYF. CDR3 sequence (DNA): TGTGCCAGTAGTCTGCTAGCGGGAGTTACCCACGAGCAGTACTTC. Filled out from reference TRBV19 and TRBJ2-7, the complete variable domain reads DGGITQSPKYLFRKEGQNVTLSCEQNLNHDAMYWYRQDPGQGLRLIYYSQIVNDFQKGDIAEGYSVSREKKESFPLTVTSAQKNPTAFYLCASSLLAGVTHEQYFGPGTRLTVT.

The V and J genes are TRBV11-1 and TRBJ1-1; D is ambiguous. CDR3 length: 16 residues. The V end was cut by 3 bases, the J end by 0 bases, with 14 bases between. Germline CDR1 SGHAT, CDR2 FQDESV (reference sequence). The CDR3 reads CASSFAREVMNTEAFF. CDR3 DNA: TGTGCCAGCAGCTTTGCACGAGAGGTTATGAACACTGAAGCTTTCTTT.

The chain combines TRBV28 with TRBJ2-1; D is unclear. From germline, CDR1 is MDHEN and CDR2 SYDVKM. The V and J ends lost 2 bases and 4 bases respectively, with 3 bases between them. The CDR3 consists of 12 residues. The CDR3 region is CASSLQYNEQFF. Here the CDR3 DNA reads TGTGCCAGCAGTTTACAATACAATGAGCAGTTCTTC.

The V and J genes are TRBV29-1 and TRBJ1-5; possibly TRBD1 for D (6 bases). CDR1 and CDR2 (germline): SQVTM, ANQGSEA. This CDR3 spans 13 amino acids. Trimming took off 5 bases at V and 1 base at J, with 9 bases between the two ends. The CDR3 region has the DNA TGCAGCGTTAAGGGGGGGAGCAATCAGCCCCAGCATTTT. It specifies CSVKGGSNQPQHF.

This clone was picked up a small number of times. This chain links TRBV6-4 with TRBJ1-5; D may be TRBD1 (6 bases). With 4 bases removed from V and 3 bases from J, the gap between germline ends came to 7 bases. This CDR3 has 13 amino acids. The germline CDR1 and CDR2 sequences are MRHNA and SNTAGT. DNA of the CDR3: TGTGCCAGCAGTGGGACAGTCAATCAGCCCCAGCATTTT. Protein: CASSGTVNQPQHF.

In its sample, this clone was seen a few times. The chain combines TRBV7-2 with TRBJ2-3; possible D gene TRBD1, 5 bases. The CDR3 has 14 amino acids. Trimming removed 3 bases from V and 2 bases from J, with 9 bases in between. Germline values: CDR1 SGHTA, CDR2 FQGNSA. CDR3 loop: CASSFGGATDTQYF. The DNA of the CDR3 is TGTGCCAGCAGCTTTGGTGGGGCCACAGATACGCAGTATTTT.

Details on this clone: This specimen includes other DNA sequences encoding the same CDR3. This rearrangement joins TRBV15 to TRBJ1-5; TRBD1 matches at 7 bases. The CDR3 is made up of 14 amino acids. J lost 4 bases, V lost 1 base, and 1 base had no gene match. Germline CDR1 LNHNV, CDR2 YYDKDF (reference sequence). This chain's CDR3 is CATSRGQGNQPQHF. Here the CDR3 DNA reads TGTGCCACCAGCAGAGGACAGGGAAATCAGCCCCAGCATTTT. The whole variable domain, filled in from reference TRBV15 and TRBJ1-5, reads DAMVIQNPRYQVTQFGKPVTLSCSQTLNHNVMYWYQQKSSQAPKLLFHYYDKDFNNEADTPDNFQSRRPNTSFCFLDIRSPGLGDTAMYLCATSRGQGNQPQHFGDGTRLSIL.

This rearrangement joins TRBV30 to TRBJ1-1, with D tentatively TRBD1 (6 bases). Per germline, CDR1 GTSNPN and CDR2 SVGIG (reference sequence). V dropped 4 bases and J dropped 0 bases, with 12 bases sitting between them. The CDR3 consists of 14 residues. CDR3 nucleotides: TGTGCCTGGAACCGTCAGGGGATGAACACTGAAGCTTTCTTT. Residues: CAWNRQGMNTEAFF.

This chain connects TRBV9 to TRBJ1-1; no clear D gene. CDR3 size: 14 residues. From germline, CDR1 is SGDLS and CDR2 YYNGEE. The V and J ends lost 1 base and 1 base respectively, with 8 bases between them. CDR3 nucleotide sequence: TGTGCCAGCAGCGTAACGTCAGGGAACACTGAAGCTTTCTTT. Translation gives CASSVTSGNTEAFF.

V usage is TRBV9 and J usage is TRBJ2-3; 9 bases agree with TRBD1. The V gene's germline CDR1 is SGDLS and CDR2 YYNGEE. Unmatched junction bases numbered 8, after V lost 4 bases and J lost 2 bases. This CDR3 region has 16 residues. The CDR3 coding sequence is TGTGCCAGCAGCCTCCGGACAGGGGTGGCCACAGATACGCAGTATTTT. As protein: CASSLRTGVATDTQYF.

The J gene is TRBJ2-1, the V gene TRBV7-9, with a tentative D call TRBD1 (6 bases). Germline CDR1 is SEHNR and CDR2 is FQNEAQ (reference sequence). The ends were cut back, 1 base at V and 12 bases at J, with 13 bases in the middle. This CDR3 spans 13 amino acids. This CDR3 reads CASSLDRVRGQFF. The CDR3 DNA is TGTGCCAGCAGCTTAGACAGGGTCCGGGGGCAGTTCTTC.

The chain combines TRBV27 with TRBJ2-3, with a possible D match to TRBD2 (6 bases). The CDR3 extends over 15 amino acids. V lost 4 bases and J 3 bases, leaving 14 bases between the germline ends. CDR1 is MNHEY and CDR2 is SMNVEV in the germline V gene (reference sequence). The CDR3 sequence: CASSSEGTGTDTQYF. CDR3 DNA: TGTGCCAGCAGTTCCGAAGGGACTGGGACAGATACGCAGTATTTT.

This chain's CDR3 is CASSLQGLADTQYF. CDR3 bases: TGCGCCAGCAGCTTACAGGGTTTGGCAGATACGCAGTATTTT. The genes are TRBV5-1 and TRBJ2-3; D perhaps matches TRBD1 (6 bases). Germline CDR1 is SGHRS and CDR2 is YFSETQ. The length of the CDR3 is 14 residues. Trimming took 2 bases from V and 4 from J, leaving 11 bases between them.

This clone was counted between two and nine times. The chain recombines TRBV30 with TRBJ1-1; a weak D match, TRBD1 (6 bases). This CDR3 has 14 residues. The V end lost 0 bases, the J end lost 3 bases, and 11 bases lay between the germline ends. The germline V gene has CDR1 GTSNPN and CDR2 SVGIG (reference sequence). The CDR3 DNA is TGTGCCTGGAGTGTAGGGGGGGGAGACACTGAAGCTTTCTTT. Residues: CAWSVGGGDTEAFF.

As to this clone: This same CDR3 is encoded by further DNA sequences in the sample. The gene calls are TRBV2 and TRBJ2-2; 7 positions agree with TRBD1. In germline, CDR1 is SNHLY, CDR2 FYNNEI. The CDR3 contains 13 residues. V trimming: 6 bases; J trimming: 5 bases; junction bases outside the gene matches: 3. The CDR3 protein is CASRLQGTGELFF. CDR3 bases: TGTGCCAGCAGGTTACAGGGGACCGGGGAGCTGTTTTTT.

This clone appeared a few times. This chain joins TRBV27 and TRBJ1-2, with 10 bases lining up with TRBD1. The CDR3 is made up of 14 amino acids. Germline V lookup: CDR1 MNHEY, CDR2 SMNVEV (reference sequence). Germline trimming cut 4 bases from V and 2 bases from J; bases unmatched to any gene: 1. Written as DNA, the CDR3 is TGTGCCAGCAGTTGGGGACAGGGGAACTATGGCTACACCTTC. Encoded protein: CASSWGQGNYGYTF.